This entry features one TCR beta chain sequence. This record comes from a study of cytomegalovirus exposure and HLA in healthy donors. 13 Jbeta primers and 60 Vbeta primers were used for the PCR. Profiled with immunoSEQ multiplex PCR; TCRdb holds only in-frame clones, not every one. Of over 80,000 clones listed, around 73% are singletons. In germline, CDR1 is SGHRS, CDR2 YFSETQ. The CDR3 spans 15 residues. Trimming removed 4 bases at V and 2 bases at J, with 12 bases between. V usage is TRBV5-1 and J usage is TRBJ1-4; D is ambiguous. The TCR originated in a man in his forties or fifties in good health and CMV-seronegative. Material: PBMCs. CDR3 sequence reads: CASSPGGQTNEKLFF. The DNA for the CDR3 is TGCGCCAGCAGCCCAGGAGGGCAGACTAATGAAAAACTGTTTTTT. Filled out from reference TRBV5-1 and TRBJ1-4, the complete variable domain reads KAGVTQTPRYLIKTRGQQVTLSCSPISGHRSVSWYQQTPGQGLQFLFEYFSETQRNKGNFPGRFSGRQFSNSRSEMNVSTLELGDSALYLCASSPGGQTNEKLFFGSGTQLSVL.